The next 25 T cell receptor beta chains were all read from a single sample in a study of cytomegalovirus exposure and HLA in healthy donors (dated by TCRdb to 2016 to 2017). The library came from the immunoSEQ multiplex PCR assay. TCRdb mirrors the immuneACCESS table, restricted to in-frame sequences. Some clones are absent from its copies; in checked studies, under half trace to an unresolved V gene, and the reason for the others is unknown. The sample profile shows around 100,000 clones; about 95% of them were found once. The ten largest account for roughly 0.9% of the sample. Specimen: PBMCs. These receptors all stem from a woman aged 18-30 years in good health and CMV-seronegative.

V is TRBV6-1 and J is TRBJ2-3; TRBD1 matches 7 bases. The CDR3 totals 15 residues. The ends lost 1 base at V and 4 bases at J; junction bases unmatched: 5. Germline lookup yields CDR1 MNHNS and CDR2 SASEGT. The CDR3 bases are TGTGCCAGCAGTGAAGAGGGGGCTAGCTCAGATACGCAGTATTTT. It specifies CASSEEGASSDTQYF.

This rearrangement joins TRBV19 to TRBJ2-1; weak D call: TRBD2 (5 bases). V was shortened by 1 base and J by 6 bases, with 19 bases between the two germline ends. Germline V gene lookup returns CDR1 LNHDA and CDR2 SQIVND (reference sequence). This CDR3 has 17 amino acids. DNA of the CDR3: TGTGCCAGTAGTATAGCCAGAGGACTCTTAGCGAGCAATGAGCAGTTCTTC. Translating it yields CASSIARGLLASNEQFF. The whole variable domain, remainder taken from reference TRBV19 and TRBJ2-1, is DGGITQSPKYLFRKEGQNVTLSCEQNLNHDAMYWYRQDPGQGLRLIYYSQIVNDFQKGDIAEGYSVSREKKESFPLTVTSAQKNPTAFYLCASSIARGLLASNEQFFGPGTRLTVL.

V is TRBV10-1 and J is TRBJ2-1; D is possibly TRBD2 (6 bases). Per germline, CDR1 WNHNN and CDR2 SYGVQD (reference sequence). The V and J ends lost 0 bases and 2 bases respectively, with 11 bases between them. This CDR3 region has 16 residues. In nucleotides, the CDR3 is TGCGCCAGCAGTGAGTCGTACGGCGGGACCTACAATGAGCAGTTCTTC. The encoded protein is CASSESYGGTYNEQFF.

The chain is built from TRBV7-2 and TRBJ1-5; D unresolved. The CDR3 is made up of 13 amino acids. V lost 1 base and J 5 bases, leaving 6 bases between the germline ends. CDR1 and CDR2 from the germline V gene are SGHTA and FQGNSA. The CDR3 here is CASSLDSYQPQHF. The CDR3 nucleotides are TGTGCCAGCAGCTTAGACAGCTATCAGCCCCAGCATTTT.

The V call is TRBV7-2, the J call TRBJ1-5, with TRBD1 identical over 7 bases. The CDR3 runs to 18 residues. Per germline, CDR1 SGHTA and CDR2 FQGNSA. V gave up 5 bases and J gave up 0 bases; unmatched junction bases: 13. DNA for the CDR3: TGTGCCAGCAGCCTGCTCCCCACAGGGGATAATAGCAATCAGCCCCAGCATTTT. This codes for CASSLLPTGDNSNQPQHF.

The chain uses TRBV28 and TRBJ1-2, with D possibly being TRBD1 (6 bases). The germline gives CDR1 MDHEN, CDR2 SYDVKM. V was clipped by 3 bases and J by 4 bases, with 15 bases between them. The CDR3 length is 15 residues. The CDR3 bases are TGTGCCAGCAGTTTTGACAGGCACGCTCCCTATGGCTACACCTTC. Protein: CASSFDRHAPYGYTF.

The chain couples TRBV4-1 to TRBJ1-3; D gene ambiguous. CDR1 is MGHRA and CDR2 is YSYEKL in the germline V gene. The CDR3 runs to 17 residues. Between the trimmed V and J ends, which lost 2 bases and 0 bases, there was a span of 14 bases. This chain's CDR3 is CASSQLGSYLSGNTIYF. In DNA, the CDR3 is TGCGCCAGCAGCCAATTGGGCAGTTACCTCTCTGGAAACACCATATATTTT.

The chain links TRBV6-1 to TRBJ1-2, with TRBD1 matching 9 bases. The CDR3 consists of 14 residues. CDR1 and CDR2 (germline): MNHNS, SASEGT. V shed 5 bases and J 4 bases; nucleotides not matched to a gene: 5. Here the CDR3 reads CASSWDREVYGYTF. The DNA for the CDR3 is TGTGCCAGCAGTTGGGACAGGGAAGTCTATGGCTACACCTTC.

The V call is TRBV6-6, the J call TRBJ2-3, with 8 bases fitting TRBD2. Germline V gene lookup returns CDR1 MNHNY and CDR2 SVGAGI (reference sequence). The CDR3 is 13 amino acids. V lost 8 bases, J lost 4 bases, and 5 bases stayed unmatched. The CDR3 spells CASVKAGADTQYF. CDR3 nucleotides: TGTGCCAGCGTGAAAGCGGGGGCAGATACGCAGTATTTT.

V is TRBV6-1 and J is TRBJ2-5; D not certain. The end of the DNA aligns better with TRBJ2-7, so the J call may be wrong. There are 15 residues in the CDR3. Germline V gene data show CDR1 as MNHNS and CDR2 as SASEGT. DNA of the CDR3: TGTGCCAGCAGTGAAGTGAGTCCGAGCTCCTACGAGCAGTACTTC. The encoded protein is CASSEVSPSSYEQYF.

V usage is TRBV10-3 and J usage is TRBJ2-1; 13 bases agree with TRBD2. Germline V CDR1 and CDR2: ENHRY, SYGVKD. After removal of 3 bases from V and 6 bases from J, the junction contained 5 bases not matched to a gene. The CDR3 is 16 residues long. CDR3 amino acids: CAISDLTSGRGNEQFF. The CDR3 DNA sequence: TGTGCCATCAGTGATTTAACTAGCGGGAGGGGCAATGAGCAGTTCTTC.

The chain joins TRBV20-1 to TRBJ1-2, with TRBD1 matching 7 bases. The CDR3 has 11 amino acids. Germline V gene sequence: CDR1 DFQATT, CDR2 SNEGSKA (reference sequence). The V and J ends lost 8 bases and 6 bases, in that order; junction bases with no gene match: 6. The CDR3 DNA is TGCAGTCCAGGGACAGATCATGGCTACACCTTC. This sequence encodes CSPGTDHGYTF.

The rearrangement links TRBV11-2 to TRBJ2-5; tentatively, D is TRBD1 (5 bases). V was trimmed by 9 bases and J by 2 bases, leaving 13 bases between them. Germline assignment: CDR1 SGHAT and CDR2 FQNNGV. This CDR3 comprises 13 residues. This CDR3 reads CARAGHPQETQYF. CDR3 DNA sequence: TGTGCCAGGGCAGGGCACCCGCAAGAGACCCAGTACTTC.

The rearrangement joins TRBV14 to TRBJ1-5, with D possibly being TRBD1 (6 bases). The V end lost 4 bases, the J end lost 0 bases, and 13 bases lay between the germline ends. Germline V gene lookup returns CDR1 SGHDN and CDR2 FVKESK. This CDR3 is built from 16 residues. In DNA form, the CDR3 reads TGTGCCAGCAGCCGTCACAGGGTCCTTAGCAATCAGCCCCAGCATTTT. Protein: CASSRHRVLSNQPQHF.

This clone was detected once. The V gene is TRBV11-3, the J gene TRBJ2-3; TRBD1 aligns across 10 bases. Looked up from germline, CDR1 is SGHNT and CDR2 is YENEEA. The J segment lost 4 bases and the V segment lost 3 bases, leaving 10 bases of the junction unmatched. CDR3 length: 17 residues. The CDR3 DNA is TGTGCCAGCAGCTTCGTAAGGGACAGGGGAGTCGCAGATACGCAGTATTTT. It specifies CASSFVRDRGVADTQYF.

This chain's CDR3 is CASNPGQKNIQYF. The CDR3 DNA sequence: TGCGCCAGCAATCCGGGACAGAAAAACATTCAGTACTTC. The chain joins TRBV5-1 to TRBJ2-4, with 7 nucleotides matching TRBD1. CDR3 size: 13 residues. The germline gives CDR1 SGHRS, CDR2 YFSETQ. After removal of 6 bases from V and 4 bases from J, the junction contained 4 bases not matched to a gene.

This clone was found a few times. CDR3 sequence reads: CASSDRDREEGYTF. The CDR3 DNA is TGCGCCAGCAGTGACCGAGACAGGGAGGAGGGCTACACCTTC. The chain joins TRBV10-2 to TRBJ1-2, with 7 bases matching TRBD1. V shed 3 bases and J 8 bases; nucleotides not matched to a gene: 9. This CDR3 has 14 residues. Germline values: CDR1 WSHSY, CDR2 SAAADI.

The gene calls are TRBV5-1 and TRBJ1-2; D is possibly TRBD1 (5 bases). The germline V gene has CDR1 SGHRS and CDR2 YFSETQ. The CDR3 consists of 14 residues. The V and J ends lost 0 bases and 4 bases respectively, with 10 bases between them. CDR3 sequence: CASSLEPGGYGYTF. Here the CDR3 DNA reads TGCGCCAGCAGCTTGGAACCGGGGGGCTATGGCTACACCTTC. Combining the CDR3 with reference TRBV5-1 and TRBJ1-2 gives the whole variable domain KAGVTQTPRYLIKTRGQQVTLSCSPISGHRSVSWYQQTPGQGLQFLFEYFSETQRNKGNFPGRFSGRQFSNSRSEMNVSTLELGDSALYLCASSLEPGGYGYTFGSGTRLTVV.

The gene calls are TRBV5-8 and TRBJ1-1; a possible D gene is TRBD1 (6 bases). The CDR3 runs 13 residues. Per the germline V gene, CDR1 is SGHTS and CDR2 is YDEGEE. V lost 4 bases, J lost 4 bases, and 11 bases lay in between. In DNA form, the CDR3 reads TGTGCCAGCAGCCCGCAGGGGTTCACTGAAGCTTTCTTT. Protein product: CASSPQGFTEAFF.

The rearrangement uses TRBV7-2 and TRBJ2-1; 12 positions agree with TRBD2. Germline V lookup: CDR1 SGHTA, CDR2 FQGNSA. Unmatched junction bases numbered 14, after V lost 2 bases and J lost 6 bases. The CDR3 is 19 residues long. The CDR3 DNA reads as TGTGCCAGCAGCTTACCCGAGACTAGCGGGGGCTCGGGTCTCAATGAGCAGTTCTTC. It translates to CASSLPETSGGSGLNEQFF.

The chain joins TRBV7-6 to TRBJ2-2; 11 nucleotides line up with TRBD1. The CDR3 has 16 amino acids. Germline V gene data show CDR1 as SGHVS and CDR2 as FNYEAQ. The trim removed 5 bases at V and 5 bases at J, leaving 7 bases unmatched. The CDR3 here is CASSPGQGARTGELFF. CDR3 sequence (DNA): TGTGCCAGCAGCCCCGGACAGGGGGCCAGGACCGGGGAGCTGTTTTTT.

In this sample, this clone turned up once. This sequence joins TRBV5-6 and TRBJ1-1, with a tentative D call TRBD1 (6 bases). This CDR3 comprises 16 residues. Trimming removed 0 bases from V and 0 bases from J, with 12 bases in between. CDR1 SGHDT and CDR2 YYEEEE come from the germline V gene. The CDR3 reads CASSLDSGVMNTEAFF. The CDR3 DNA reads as TGTGCCAGCAGCTTGGATTCAGGGGTTATGAACACTGAAGCTTTCTTT.

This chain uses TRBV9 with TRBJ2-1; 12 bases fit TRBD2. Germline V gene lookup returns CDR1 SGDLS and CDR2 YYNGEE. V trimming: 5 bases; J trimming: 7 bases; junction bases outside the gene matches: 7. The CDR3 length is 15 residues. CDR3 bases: TGTGCCAGCAGTGCAACTAGCGGGGGGCGGAATGAGCAGTTCTTC. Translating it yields CASSATSGGRNEQFF.

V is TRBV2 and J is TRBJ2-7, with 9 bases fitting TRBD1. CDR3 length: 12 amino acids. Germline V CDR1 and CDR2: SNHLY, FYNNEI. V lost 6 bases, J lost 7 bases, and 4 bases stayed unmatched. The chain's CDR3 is CASRPDRGEQYF. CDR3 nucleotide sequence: TGTGCCAGCAGACCGGACAGGGGAGAGCAGTACTTC.

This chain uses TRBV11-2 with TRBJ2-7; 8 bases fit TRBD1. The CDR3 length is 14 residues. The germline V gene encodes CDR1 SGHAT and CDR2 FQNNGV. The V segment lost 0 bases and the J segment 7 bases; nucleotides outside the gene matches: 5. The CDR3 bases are TGTGCCAGCAGCTTAGACAGGGGGCCAAGGGAGCAGTACTTC. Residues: CASSLDRGPREQYF.